The clone carrying this TCR beta chain rates as medium-sized (0.01 to 0.1%). Its antigen is still unknown. TRB rearrangements were amplified by multiplex PCR with BIOMED2 TRB-A/B primers. TCRdb re-analysed the multiplex PCR reads in MiXCR, keeping a single row per CDR3 protein. The data contain about 18,000 distinct CDR3 sequences, roughly 36% of them seen just once; the ten biggest clones take up approximately 15%. This specimen comes from a study of T and B cells in COVID-19 patients. Study results and caveats: Active COVID-19 showed highly clonal TRB repertoires; recovery showed diversity and richness above healthy donors.

This CDR3 has 14 amino acids. CDR1 is MNHEY, CDR2 SVGAGI, per germline. The V end was cut by 0 bases, the J end by 3 bases, with 5 bases between. TRB was amplified from approximately 250-500 ng of blood genomic DNA. This receptor was obtained from a human donor with active COVID-19. The chain is built from TRBV6-5 and TRBJ2-2; D is undetermined. Material for sequencing was blood. The CDR3 here is CASSYSSYTGELFF. CDR3 coding DNA: TGTGCCAGCAGTTACTCCTCGTACACCGGGGAGCTGTTTTTT.